This TCR beta chain was recorded in a study of CD8 T cells in ankylosing spondylitis. Trimming took 3 bases from V and 7 from J, leaving 22 bases between them. The CDR3 sequence is 17 residues long. Germline lookup yields CDR1 KGHSH and CDR2 LQKENI. Notes on the study in general: With a CD8+ phenotype, disease-linked clones were relatively rare in peripheral blood. Several of the motif variants were reported before in synovial fluid and blood from reactive arthritis. The clones that were linked to disease were reported to be significantly enriched in matched synovial fluid samples from ankylosing spondylitis patients.

There are a few counts of this clonotype. Its antigen is not known. For TCR beta, libraries came from quantitative 5'-RACE with molecular barcodes. MiXCR was run by TCRdb on the 5' RACE reads, yielding one entry per CDR3 protein. This sample has under 150,000 distinct CDR3 sequences; approximately 13% occur once, and the top ten carry approximately 3.1%. This clonotype was sampled from a female donor with ankylosing spondylitis or in good health (not recorded which). This rearrangement joins TRBV18 to TRBJ2-1, with a tentative D call TRBD2 (6 bases). The specimen sequenced was blood, either unsorted or a sorted T cell fraction (not recorded which). CDR3 in DNA: TGTGCCAGCTCACCTCTCCTGACTAGTGAGGTCGGTAATGAGCAGTTCTTC. Translation: CASSPLLTSEVGNEQFF.